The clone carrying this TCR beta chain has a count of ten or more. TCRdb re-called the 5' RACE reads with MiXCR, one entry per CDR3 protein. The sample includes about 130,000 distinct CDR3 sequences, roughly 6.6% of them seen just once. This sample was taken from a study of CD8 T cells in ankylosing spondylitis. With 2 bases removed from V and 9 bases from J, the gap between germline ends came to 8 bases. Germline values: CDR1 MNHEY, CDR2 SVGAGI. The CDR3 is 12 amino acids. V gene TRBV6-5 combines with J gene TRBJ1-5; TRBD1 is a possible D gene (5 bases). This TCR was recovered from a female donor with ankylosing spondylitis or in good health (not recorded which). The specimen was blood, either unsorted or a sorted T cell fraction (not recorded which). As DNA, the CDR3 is TGTGCCAGCAGTTACCCGGGGGGGCCCCAGCATTTT. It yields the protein CASSYPGGPQHF.